This T cell receptor beta chain was sequenced during a study of blood T cell repertoires in COVID-19. Across the study: The United States, Italy and Spain supplied acute and convalescent COVID-19 samples. From T cells, B-cell-depleted T cells, or PBMCs came the material, which was cDNA or gDNA.

Source study methods: The assay estimated nucleated cells by amplifying reference gene primers. Sequencing was performed with immunoSEQ multiplex PCR; in TCRdb, only in-frame clones are kept and a portion is missing. The DNA gave D and trimming, while V, J and clone size come from that table. Here the sample spans some 300,000 clones, approximately 90% being singletons. Germline V CDR1 and CDR2: DFQATT, SNEGSKA (reference sequence). V shed 6 bases and J shed 3 bases, with 15 bases lying between them. This CDR3 contains 13 residues. V gene TRBV20-1 combines with J gene TRBJ2-7; TRBD1 is a possible D gene (6 bases). This clonotype originated in a woman in her twenties or thirties who had recovered from COVID-19. Sequenced sample: peripheral blood. CDR3 region: CSASPGHSYEQYF. In DNA, the CDR3 is TGCAGTGCGAGTCCGGGACACAGCTACGAGCAGTACTTC.